The clone carrying this TCR beta chain occurred many times. Its antigen is as yet unknown. This record comes from a study of blood T cells in healthy people across ages. A second PCR, run for about 7 to 11 cycles, used a sample-barcoded 5' primer plus a J-beta primer mix. Each CDR3 protein is one row after TCRdb ran MiXCR on the 5' RACE reads. The repertoire holds more than 750,000 distinct CDR3 sequences, with 25% to 30% as singletons. CDR3 length equals 13 residues. V was clipped by 5 bases and J by 2 bases; unmatched bases: 4. Germline V gene data show CDR1 as DFQATT and CDR2 as SNEGSKA (reference sequence). The study, taken as a whole, reports: More naive CD4+ cells and higher diversity marked long-lived donors relative to aged donors.

These data were also reused for a study on T cells of mothers and their children.

Sequences were obtained from blood. This chain connects TRBV20-1 to TRBJ2-7; the match to TRBD1 covers 9 bases. This TCR derives from a woman aged 40 to 50 in good health. The CDR3 loop reads CSALGQGPYEQYF. As DNA, the CDR3 is TGCAGTGCTTTGGGACAGGGACCCTACGAGCAGTACTTC.